The 10 T cell receptor beta chains given below trace back to one sample, sequenced in a study of cytomegalovirus exposure and HLA in healthy donors. PCR used 60 Vbeta primers and 13 Jbeta primers. Clones were sequenced by immunoSEQ multiplex PCR, and TCRdb holds only the in-frame ones, with some missing. The sample holds around 130,000 clones, roughly 80% seen once. Sequencing was done on a sample of PBMCs. The receptor source for this set is a boy younger than 18 in good health and CMV-seronegative.

About this clone itself: Relative to the germline gene, one junction end is altered; a read error may explain this. J is TRBJ1-5 and V is TRBV19, with D unclear. The germline CDR1 and CDR2 sequences are LNHDA and SQIVND (reference sequence). The length of the CDR3 is 11 residues. CDR3 loop: CASSIGPRLFF. The CDR3 nucleotides are TGTGCCAGTAGTATAGGACCTAGGCTATTTTTT. The whole variable domain, remainder taken from reference TRBV19 and TRBJ1-5, is DGGITQSPKYLFRKEGQNVTLSCEQNLNHDAMYWYRQDPGQGLRLIYYSQIVNDFQKGDIAEGYSVSREKKESFPLTVTSAQKNPTAFYLCASSIGPRLFFGDGTRLSIL.

Of note for this clone: Mismatch with germline at one junction end may stem from a read error. The chain couples TRBV7-9 to TRBJ1-5; D is uncertain. This CDR3 is 12 amino acids long. The germline V gene encodes CDR1 SEHNR and CDR2 FQNEAQ (reference sequence). The CDR3 reads CSSSLAVEPQHF. As DNA, the CDR3 is TGTTCCAGCAGCTTAGCCGTTGAGCCCCAGCATTTT.

V usage is TRBV6-6 and J usage is TRBJ1-3, with 8 bases aligning to TRBD1. Germline lookup yields CDR1 MNHNY and CDR2 SVGAGI (reference sequence). This CDR3 contains 16 residues. V was clipped by 8 bases and J by 1 base; unmatched bases: 10. CDR3 bases: TGTGCCAGCCAGCTCGGACAGGGTCAATCTGGAAACACCATATATTTT. As protein: CASQLGQGQSGNTIYF.

This clone was counted only a few times. The rearrangement uses TRBV27 and TRBJ2-5; no clear D. Germline V gene sequence: CDR1 MNHEY, CDR2 SMNVEV (reference sequence). The CDR3 runs to 14 residues. V was cut by 0 bases and J by 5 bases, with 10 bases left in between. The CDR3 here is CASSLSRVWETQYF. CDR3 sequence (DNA): TGTGCCAGCAGTTTATCCCGAGTTTGGGAGACCCAGTACTTC.

This clone has a handful of counts. The V call is TRBV4-1, the J call TRBJ1-5, with 7 bases that match TRBD1. Germline values: CDR1 MGHRA, CDR2 YSYEKL. V gave up 1 base and J gave up 9 bases; unmatched junction bases: 12. The CDR3 is 16 residues long. The CDR3 sequence: CASSQGPDREYGPQHF. The DNA of the CDR3 is TGCGCCAGCAGCCAAGGTCCCGACAGGGAGTATGGGCCCCAGCATTTT.

This clone was counted only a few times. The CDR3 sequence is CASSRDISGNTIYF. As DNA, the CDR3 is TGTGCCAGCAGCCGGGACATCTCTGGAAACACCATATATTTT. The chain carries TRBV14 and TRBJ1-3; a weak D match, TRBD1 (6 bases). This CDR3 is built from 14 residues. Germline CDR1 and CDR2: SGHDN and FVKESK. V gave up 4 bases and J gave up 0 bases, with 7 bases separating them.

This chain uses TRBV27 with TRBJ2-2; 7 bases fit TRBD1. V trimming: 4 bases; J trimming: 3 bases; junction bases outside the gene matches: 8. CDR1 and CDR2 from the germline V gene are MNHEY and SMNVEV (reference sequence). The CDR3 runs 16 residues. CDR3 residues: CASSSLRQGDTGELFF. Here the CDR3 DNA reads TGTGCCAGCAGTTCCCTCCGGCAGGGGGACACCGGGGAGCTGTTTTTT.

This clone was observed a handful of times. The rearrangement uses TRBV25-1 and TRBJ2-7, with D unclear. The germline V and J ends were trimmed by 3 bases and 2 bases, with 11 bases remaining between them. CDR1 MGHDK and CDR2 SYGVNS come from the germline V gene. The CDR3 contains 14 residues. CDR3 protein: CASSEQHGPYEQYF. CDR3 DNA: TGTGCCAGCAGTGAGCAACATGGGCCCTACGAGCAGTACTTC.

The chain couples TRBV12-5 to TRBJ2-2; 8 bases fit TRBD1. J was trimmed by 2 bases and V by 7 bases; bases with no gene match: 6. CDR1 is LGHNT, CDR2 FRNRAP, per germline. This CDR3 is built from 15 residues. CDR3 nucleotide sequence: TGTGCTAGTGCCGAAACAGGGGGTAACACCGGGGAGCTGTTTTTT. Protein sequence: CASAETGGNTGELFF.

The chain links TRBV5-3 to TRBJ2-6; tentatively, D is TRBD1 (6 bases). TRBV5-3 is an open reading frame, and its role is uncertain. V lost 0 bases to trimming and J lost 1 base, with 14 bases between them. The CDR3 has 18 residues. The CDR3 DNA follows: TGTGCCAGAAGCTTGGGACAGGTCCATCTATCTGGGGCCAACGTCCTGACTTTC. Its protein is CARSLGQVHLSGANVLTF.